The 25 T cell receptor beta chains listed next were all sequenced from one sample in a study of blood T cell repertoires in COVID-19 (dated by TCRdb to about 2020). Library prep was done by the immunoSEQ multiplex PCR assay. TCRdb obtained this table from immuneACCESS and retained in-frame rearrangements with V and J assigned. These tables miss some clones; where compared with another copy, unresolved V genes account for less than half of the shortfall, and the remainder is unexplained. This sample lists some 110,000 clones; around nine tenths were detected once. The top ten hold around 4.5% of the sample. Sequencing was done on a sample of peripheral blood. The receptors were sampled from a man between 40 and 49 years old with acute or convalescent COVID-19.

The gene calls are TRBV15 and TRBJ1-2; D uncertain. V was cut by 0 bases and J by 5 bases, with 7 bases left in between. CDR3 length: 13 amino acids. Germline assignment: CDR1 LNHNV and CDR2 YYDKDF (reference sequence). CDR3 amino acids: CATSRDGKYGYTF. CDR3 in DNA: TGTGCCACCAGCAGAGATGGCAAGTATGGCTACACCTTC.

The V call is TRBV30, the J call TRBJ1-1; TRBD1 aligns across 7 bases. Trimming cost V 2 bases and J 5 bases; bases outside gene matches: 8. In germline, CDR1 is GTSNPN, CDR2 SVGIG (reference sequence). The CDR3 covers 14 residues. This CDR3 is CAWSPNRGGTEAFF. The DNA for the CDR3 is TGTGCCTGGAGTCCCAACAGGGGTGGGACTGAAGCTTTCTTT. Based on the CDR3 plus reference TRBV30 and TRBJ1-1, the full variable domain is SQTIHQWPATLVQPVGSPLSLECTVEGTSNPNLYWYRQAAGRGLQLLFYSVGIGQISSEVPQNLSASRPQDRQFILSSKKLLLSDSGFYLCAWSPNRGGTEAFFGQGTRLTVV.

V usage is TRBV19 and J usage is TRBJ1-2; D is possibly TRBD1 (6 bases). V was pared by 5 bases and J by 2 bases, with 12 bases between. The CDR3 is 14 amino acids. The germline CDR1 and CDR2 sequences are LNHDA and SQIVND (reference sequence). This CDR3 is CASSAPGTNYGYTF. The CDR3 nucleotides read TGTGCCAGTAGTGCCCCCGGGACAAACTATGGCTACACCTTC.

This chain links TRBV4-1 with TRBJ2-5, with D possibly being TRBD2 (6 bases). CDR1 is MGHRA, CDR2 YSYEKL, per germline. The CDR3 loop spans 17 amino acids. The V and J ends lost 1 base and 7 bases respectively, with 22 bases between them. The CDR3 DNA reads TGCGCCAGCAGCCAAGTCAGAGTCGGAGGGGACGTTTCGACCCAGTACTTC. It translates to CASSQVRVGGDVSTQYF.

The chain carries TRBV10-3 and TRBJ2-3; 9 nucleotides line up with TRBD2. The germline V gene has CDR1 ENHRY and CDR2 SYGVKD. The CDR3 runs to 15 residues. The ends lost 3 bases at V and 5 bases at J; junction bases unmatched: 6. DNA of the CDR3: TGTGCCATCAGTGATAGCGGGAGCCCGGGAGATACGCAGTATTTT. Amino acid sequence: CAISDSGSPGDTQYF.

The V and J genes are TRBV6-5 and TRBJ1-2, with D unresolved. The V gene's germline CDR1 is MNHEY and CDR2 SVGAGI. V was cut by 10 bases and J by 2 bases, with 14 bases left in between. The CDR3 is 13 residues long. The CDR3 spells CATDPATNYGYTF. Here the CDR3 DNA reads TGTGCCACCGATCCGGCGACAAACTATGGCTACACCTTC.

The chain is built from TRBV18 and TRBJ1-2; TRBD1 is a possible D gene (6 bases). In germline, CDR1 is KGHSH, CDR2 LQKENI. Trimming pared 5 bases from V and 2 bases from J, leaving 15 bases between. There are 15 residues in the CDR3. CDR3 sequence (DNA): TGTGCCAGCTCAAAGACCGATGGGGGCAACTATGGCTACACCTTC. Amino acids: CASSKTDGGNYGYTF. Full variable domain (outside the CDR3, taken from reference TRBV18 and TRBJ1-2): NAGVMQNPRHLVRRRGQEARLRCSPMKGHSHVYWYRQLPEEGLKFMVYLQKENIIDESGMPKERFSAEFPKEGPSILRIQQVVRGDSAAYFCASSKTDGGNYGYTFGSGTRLTVV.

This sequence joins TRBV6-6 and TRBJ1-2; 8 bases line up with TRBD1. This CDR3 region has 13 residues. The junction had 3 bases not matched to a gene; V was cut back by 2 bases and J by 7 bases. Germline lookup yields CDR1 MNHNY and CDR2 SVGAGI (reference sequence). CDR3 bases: TGTGCCAGCAGTTACACAGGGGGTAGTGGCTACACCTTC. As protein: CASSYTGGSGYTF.

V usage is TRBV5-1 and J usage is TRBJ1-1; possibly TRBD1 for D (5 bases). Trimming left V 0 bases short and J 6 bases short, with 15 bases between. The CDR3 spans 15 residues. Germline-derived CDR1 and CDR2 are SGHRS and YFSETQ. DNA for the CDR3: TGCGCCAGCAGCTTGGTCGTGTCAGGGCAGGCTGAAGCTTTCTTT. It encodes CASSLVVSGQAEAFF.

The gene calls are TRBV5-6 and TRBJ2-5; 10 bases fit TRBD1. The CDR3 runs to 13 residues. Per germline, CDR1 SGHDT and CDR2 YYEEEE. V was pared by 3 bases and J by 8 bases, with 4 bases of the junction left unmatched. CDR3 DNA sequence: TGTGCCAGCAGCTCCCGGGACAGGGGCACCCAGTACTTC. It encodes CASSSRDRGTQYF.

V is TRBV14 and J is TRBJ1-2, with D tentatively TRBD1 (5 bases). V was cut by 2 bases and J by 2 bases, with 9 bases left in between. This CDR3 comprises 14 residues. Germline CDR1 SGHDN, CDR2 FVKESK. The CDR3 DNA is TGTGCCAGCAGCCAACATACAGGCAACTATGGCTACACCTTC. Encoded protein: CASSQHTGNYGYTF.

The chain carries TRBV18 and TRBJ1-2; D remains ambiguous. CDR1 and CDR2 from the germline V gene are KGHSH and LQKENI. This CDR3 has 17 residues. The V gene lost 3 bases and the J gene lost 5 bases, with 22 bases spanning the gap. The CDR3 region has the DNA TGTGCCAGCTCACCTGGGAGTGTAGGTGGCGGGGTATATGGCTACACCTTC. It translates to CASSPGSVGGGVYGYTF.

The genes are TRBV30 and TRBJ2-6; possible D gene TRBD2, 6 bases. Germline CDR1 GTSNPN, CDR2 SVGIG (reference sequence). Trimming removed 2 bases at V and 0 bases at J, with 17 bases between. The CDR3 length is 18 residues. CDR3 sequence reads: CAWSQQGLLSSGANVLTF. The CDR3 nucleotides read TGTGCCTGGAGTCAGCAGGGACTTCTAAGCTCTGGGGCCAACGTCCTGACTTTC.

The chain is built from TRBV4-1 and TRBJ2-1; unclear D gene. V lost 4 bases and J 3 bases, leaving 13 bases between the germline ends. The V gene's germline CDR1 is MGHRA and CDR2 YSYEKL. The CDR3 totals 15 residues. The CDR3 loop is CASSPWSPNYNEQFF. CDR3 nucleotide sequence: TGCGCCAGCAGCCCTTGGAGCCCCAACTACAATGAGCAGTTCTTC.

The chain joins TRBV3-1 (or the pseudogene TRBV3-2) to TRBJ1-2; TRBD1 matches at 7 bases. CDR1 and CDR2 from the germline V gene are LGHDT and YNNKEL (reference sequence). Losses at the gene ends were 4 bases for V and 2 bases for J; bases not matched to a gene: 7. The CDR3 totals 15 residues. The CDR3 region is CASSPLGQSNYGYTF. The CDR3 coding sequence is TGTGCCAGCAGCCCCCTGGGACAGAGCAACTATGGCTACACCTTC.

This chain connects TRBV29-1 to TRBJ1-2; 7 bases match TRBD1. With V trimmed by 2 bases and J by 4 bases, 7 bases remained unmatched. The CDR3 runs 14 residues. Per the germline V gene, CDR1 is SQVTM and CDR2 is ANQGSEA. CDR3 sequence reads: CSVESEGAGYGYTF. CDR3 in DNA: TGCAGCGTTGAATCCGAGGGGGCAGGCTATGGCTACACCTTC.

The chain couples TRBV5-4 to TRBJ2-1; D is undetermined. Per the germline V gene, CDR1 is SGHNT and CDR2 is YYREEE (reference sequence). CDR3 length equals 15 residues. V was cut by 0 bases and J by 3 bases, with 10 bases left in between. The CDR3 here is CASSLESRSYNEQFF. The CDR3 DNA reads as TGTGCCAGCAGCTTGGAATCGCGAAGCTACAATGAGCAGTTCTTC.

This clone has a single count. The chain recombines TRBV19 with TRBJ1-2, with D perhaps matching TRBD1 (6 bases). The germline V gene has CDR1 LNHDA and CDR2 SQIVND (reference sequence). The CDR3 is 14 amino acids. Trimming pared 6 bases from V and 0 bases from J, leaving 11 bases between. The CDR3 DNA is TGTGCCAGTAGGCCAGGGGTTACTAACTATGGCTACACCTTC. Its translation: CASRPGVTNYGYTF.

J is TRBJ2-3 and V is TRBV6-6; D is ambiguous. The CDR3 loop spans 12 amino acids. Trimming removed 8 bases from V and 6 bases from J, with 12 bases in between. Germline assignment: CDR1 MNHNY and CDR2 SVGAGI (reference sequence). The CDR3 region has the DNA TGTGCCAGCTCCCTGGCCATGGATACGCAGTATTTT. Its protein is CASSLAMDTQYF.

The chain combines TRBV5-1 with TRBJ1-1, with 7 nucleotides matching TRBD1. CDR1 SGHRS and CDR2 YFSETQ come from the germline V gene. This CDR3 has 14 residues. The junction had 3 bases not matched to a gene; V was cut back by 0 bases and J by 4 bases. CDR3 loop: CASSLVGGVTEAFF. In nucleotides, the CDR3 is TGCGCCAGCAGCTTGGTAGGGGGCGTCACTGAAGCTTTCTTT.

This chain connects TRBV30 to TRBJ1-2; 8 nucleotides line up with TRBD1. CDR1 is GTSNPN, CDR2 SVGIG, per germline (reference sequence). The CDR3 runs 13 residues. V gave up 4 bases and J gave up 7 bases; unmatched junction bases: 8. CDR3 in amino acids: CAWTVTGVRGYTF. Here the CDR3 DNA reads TGTGCCTGGACCGTGACAGGGGTTCGTGGCTACACCTTC.

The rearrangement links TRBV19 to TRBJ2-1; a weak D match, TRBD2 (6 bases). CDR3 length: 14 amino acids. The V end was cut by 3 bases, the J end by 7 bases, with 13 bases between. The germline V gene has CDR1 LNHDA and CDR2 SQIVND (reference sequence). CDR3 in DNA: TGTGCCAGTAGTATTAGGAGGGGTGGGAATGAGCAGTTCTTC. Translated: CASSIRRGGNEQFF.

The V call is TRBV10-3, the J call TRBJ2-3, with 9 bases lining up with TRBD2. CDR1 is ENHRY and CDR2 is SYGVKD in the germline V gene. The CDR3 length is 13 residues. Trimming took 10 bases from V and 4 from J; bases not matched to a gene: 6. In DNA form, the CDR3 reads TGTGCCACCCTTAGCGGGAGTGCAGATACGCAGTATTTT. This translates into CATLSGSADTQYF.

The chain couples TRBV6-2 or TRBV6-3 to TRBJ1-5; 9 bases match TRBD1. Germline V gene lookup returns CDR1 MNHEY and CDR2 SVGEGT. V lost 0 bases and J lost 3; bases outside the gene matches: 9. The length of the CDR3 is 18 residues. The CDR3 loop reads CASSYSAGTGKVNQPQHF. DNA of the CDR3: TGTGCCAGCAGTTACTCCGCCGGGACAGGGAAGGTCAATCAGCCCCAGCATTTT.

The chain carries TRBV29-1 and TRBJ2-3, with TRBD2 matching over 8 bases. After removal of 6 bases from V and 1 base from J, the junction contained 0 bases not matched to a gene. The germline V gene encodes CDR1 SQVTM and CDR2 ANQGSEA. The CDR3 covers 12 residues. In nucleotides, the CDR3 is TGCAGCGTCGGGGGGGGCACAGATACGCAGTATTTT. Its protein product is CSVGGGTDTQYF.